This is a list of T cell receptor beta chains from one sample in a study of vaccination and CD4 T cells after COVID-19. In TCRdb, the PCR reads were re-called with MiXCR into one record per CDR3 protein. The table lists about 21,000 distinct CDR3 sequences, approximately 38% of them singletons. These TCRs are of unknown antigen specificity. The sequencing here drew on CD4+ T cells from blood, cultured in vitro, taken before SARS-CoV-2 vaccination. Receptors were obtained from a human donor who had recovered from COVID-19. The CDR3 runs from the conserved cysteine through the conserved F or W. D genes are given only for firm matches. Clone size is stated in some rows and not others, as once, few, many or a class when expanded.

d_call	v_call	j_call	clone_size	cdr3_aa	cdr3_nt
.	TRBV7-3	TRBJ1-1	once	CASSSGAGPEAFF	TGTGCCAGCAGCTCCGGGGCAGGGCCTGAAGCTTTCTTT
TRBD2	TRBV6-2/TRBV6-3	TRBJ2-2	.	CASRTSGVGELFF	TGTGCCAGCAGGACTAGCGGTGTCGGGGAGCTGTTTTTT
.	TRBV19	TRBJ1-1	few	CASSPGGTEAFF	TGTGCCAGTAGCCCGGGAGGGACTGAAGCTTTCTTT
.	TRBV15	TRBJ2-5	few	CATSRTGGQETQYF	TGTGCCACCAGCAGGACAGGAGGTCAAGAGACCCAGTACTTC
.	TRBV4-3	TRBJ1-1	once	CASSQDPPGRLVNTEAFF	TGCGCCAGCAGCCAAGATCCCCCAGGGAGGCTGGTGAACACTGAAGCTTTCTTT
.	TRBV30	TRBJ1-2	.	CAWSVLVGRTNYGYTF	TGTGCCTGGAGTGTACTAGTGGGCAGGACTAACTATGGCTACACCTTC
TRBD2	TRBV11-3	TRBJ2-7	.	CASSQETSAYEQYF	TGTGCCAGCAGCCAGGAGACTAGCGCGTACGAGCAGTACTTC
TRBD2	TRBV2	TRBJ2-3	.	CASSPAGGITDTQYF	TGTGCCAGCAGCCCAGCGGGGGGGATCACAGATACGCAGTATTTT
.	TRBV7-2	TRBJ2-3	.	CASSPHGLTELGTDTQYF	TGCGCCAGCAGCCCCCACGGCCTCACAGAGTTAGGCACAGATACGCAGTATTTT
TRBD1	TRBV6-5	TRBJ1-1	few	CASSSPGQGIQAFF	TGTGCCAGCAGTTCTCCGGGACAGGGAATTCAAGCTTTCTTT
.	TRBV24-1	TRBJ2-4	.	CATSDKNIQYF	TGTGCCACCAGTGATAAAAACATTCAGTACTTC
.	TRBV6-2/TRBV6-3	TRBJ2-4	.	CASRGPGGDIQYF	TGTGCCAGCAGAGGGCCGGGCGGGGACATTCAGTACTTC
.	TRBV20-1	TRBJ2-3	.	CSAWIPSSTDTQYF	TGCAGTGCCTGGATTCCTTCTAGCACAGATACGCAGTATTTT
.	TRBV18	TRBJ2-3	.	CASSPGPGEVTDTQYF	TGTGCCAGCTCACCAGGGCCGGGGGAGGTCACAGATACGCAGTATTTT
.	TRBV20-1	TRBJ2-5	.	CSARYGEETQYF	TGCAGTGCTAGATACGGGGAAGAGACCCAGTACTTC
.	TRBV20-1	TRBJ1-2	.	CSARNGIGYTF	TGCAGTGCTAGAAATGGCATCGGCTACACCTTC
TRBD1	TRBV7-9	TRBJ1-1	.	CASSPSLRDSEAFF	TGTGCCAGCAGCCCGAGCCTCCGGGACAGTGAAGCTTTCTTT
TRBD1	TRBV19	TRBJ1-2	few	CATEDRSYGYTF	TGTGCCACCGAGGACAGGAGCTATGGCTACACCTTC
TRBD1	TRBV24-1	TRBJ2-3	medium-sized	CATSEAQGADTQYF	TGTGCCACCAGTGAGGCACAGGGGGCAGATACGCAGTATTTT
.	TRBV19	TRBJ2-7	.	CASSINRATYEQYF	TGTGCCAGTAGTATAAACAGAGCTACCTACGAGCAGTACTTC
TRBD2	TRBV6-5	TRBJ2-5	.	CASSYSRTSETQYF	TGTGCCAGCAGTTACTCACGGACTAGTGAGACCCAGTACTTC
.	TRBV16	TRBJ2-7	.	CASSPETGYGYEQYF	TGTGCCAGCAGCCCCGAAACAGGGTACGGATACGAGCAGTACTTC
.	TRBV27	TRBJ2-7	few	CASSLSAGREYF	TGTGCCAGCAGTTTAAGTGCGGGTCGGGAGTACTTC
.	TRBV7-2	TRBJ2-7	.	CASRPTVRSYEQYF	TGTGCCAGCAGGCCGACTGTCCGATCCTACGAGCAGTACTTC